This TCR beta chain is from a study of cytomegalovirus exposure and HLA in healthy donors. Study results and caveats: The study recorded 160 or so TCR beta chains that were cytomegalovirus-associated.

The PCR had 60 Vbeta and 13 Jbeta primers. Some clones are missing from TCRdb's copy, which holds only in-frame ones; the method was immunoSEQ multiplex PCR. Here the sample spans roughly 220,000 clones, 70% to 90% being singletons. The CDR3 is 11 amino acids. CDR1 is DFQATT and CDR2 is SNEGSKA in the germline V gene (reference sequence). Trimming took off 5 bases at V and 7 bases at J, with 10 bases between the two ends. In the case of this clone: Its antigen is currently unknown.

The genes are TRBV20-1 and TRBJ2-3; D is perhaps TRBD2 (6 bases). The receptor was isolated from a man under 40 in good health and CMV-seronegative. Sequences were obtained from PBMCs. The CDR3 region has the DNA TGCAGTGCTTCTACTAGCAATACGCAGTATTTT. Translating gives CSASTSNTQYF.